The 5 T cell receptor beta chains below all came from one sample that was sequenced in a study of blood T cell repertoires in COVID-19. TCRdb keeps only in-frame clones here, not all; method: immunoSEQ multiplex PCR. Among fewer than 70,000 clones listed, 80% to 90% were seen once. Sequences were obtained from peripheral blood. These receptors originate from a man aged 60 to 75 with active or convalescent COVID-19.

Only one count was recorded for this clone. The rearrangement uses TRBV30 and TRBJ2-2, with D possibly TRBD1 on 6 matching bases. Per germline, CDR1 GTSNPN and CDR2 SVGIG (reference sequence). This CDR3 contains 16 residues. V was clipped by 3 bases and J by 0 bases, with 14 bases between them. CDR3 loop: CAWRGAGGANTGELFF. CDR3 sequence (DNA): TGTGCCTGGAGGGGGGCTGGCGGCGCGAACACCGGGGAGCTGTTTTTT.

The chain carries TRBV21-1 and TRBJ1-1; the DNA was not used to check the table's D call, TRBD1. TRBV21-1 is tagged as a pseudogene. The CDR3 loop spans 15 amino acids. CDR3 sequence (DNA): TGTGCCAGCAGCAAAGCGCCGGACAGGGTGATTGAAGCTTTCTTT. Encoded protein: CASSKAPDRVIEAFF.

The chain uses TRBV4-2 and TRBJ1-2, with 7 bases fitting TRBD1. J was trimmed by 4 bases and V by 3 bases; bases with no gene match: 5. Germline assignment: CDR1 LGHNA and CDR2 YNFKEQ. The CDR3 consists of 14 residues. This CDR3 is CASSQTGTAYGYTF. For the CDR3, the DNA is TGTGCCAGCAGCCAGACGGGGACAGCCTATGGCTACACCTTC.

The J gene is TRBJ2-7, the V gene TRBV10-3; D is perhaps TRBD1 (5 bases). V was shortened by 3 bases and J by 4 bases, with 22 bases between the two germline ends. Germline-derived CDR1 and CDR2 are ENHRY and SYGVKD. The CDR3 is 17 amino acids. The CDR3 nucleotides read TGTGCCATCAGTGAAGGGGCAAACTCCGGCAGTCCATACGAGCAGTACTTC. It translates to CAISEGANSGSPYEQYF.

The chain couples TRBV27 to TRBJ1-5; D might be TRBD1 (6 bases). The CDR3 has 14 residues. Germline V gene data show CDR1 as MNHEY and CDR2 as SMNVEV (reference sequence). The V gene lost 10 bases and the J gene lost 10 bases, with 23 bases spanning the gap. The CDR3: CATLGTPRDPPQHF. The CDR3 nucleotides read TGTGCCACCCTCGGGACACCCAGGGATCCACCCCAGCATTTT.